This TCR beta chain came from a study of liver allograft versus peripheral blood T cells. Study summary: What was compared were the T cell receptor repertoires in transplanted livers and those in the peripheral blood of recipients.

The germline V gene encodes CDR1 MNHEY and CDR2 SMNVEV (reference sequence). The CDR3 consists of 13 residues. V was pared by 5 bases and J by 3 bases, with 11 bases between. Concerning this clonotype: As yet, its antigen is unknown.

A single record per CDR3 protein comes from TCRdb applying MiXCR to the reads. The repertoire holds roughly 8,300 distinct CDR3 sequences, with over 14% as singletons. Findings of the study overall: As reported, T cell receptor repertoires inside liver allografts differed from those present in peripheral blood.

The chain links TRBV27 to TRBJ2-7; D might be TRBD2 (6 bases). The sequence came from a human patient who had a liver transplant. Some T cells here may be from the graft donor. The CDR3 sequence: CASSPGLRYEQYF. CDR3 DNA sequence: TGTGCCAGCAGTCCGGGACTTCGCTACGAGCAGTACTTC.